The rows below give T cell receptor beta chains drawn from one sample of a study of identical twins. MiXCR, applied by TCRdb to the 5' RACE reads, yields one record per CDR3 protein. Altogether 1,800,000 or so distinct CDR3 sequences are present, roughly a third being singletons, with the ten largest covering more than 0.25%. Sequencing was done on a sample of cord blood. The receptors derive from a newborn girl in good health. Both conserved end residues are part of each CDR3. Fields, in order: clone size, J gene, D gene, V gene, CDR3 DNA, CDR3 protein. A D gene is named only where the DNA matches it firmly. Size values are once, few and many counts, or a class for expanded clones, and some rows have none.

clone size: -
J gene: TRBJ2-7
D gene: -
V gene: TRBV3-1
CDR3 DNA: TGTGCCAGCAGCCAAGATACCGGTGGTGTGCAGGGAGCCTACGAGCAGTACTTC
CDR3 protein: CASSQDTGGVQGAYEQYF

clone size: -
J gene: TRBJ1-2
D gene: TRBD1
V gene: TRBV7-2
CDR3 DNA: TGTGCCAGCAGCTTAGCGGGGGACAGGGAGTATGGCTACACCTTC
CDR3 protein: CASSLAGDREYGYTF

clone size: many
J gene: TRBJ2-1
D gene: -
V gene: TRBV4-2
CDR3 DNA: TGTGCCAGCAGCCCATTCCCTAGCAATGAGCAGTTCTTC
CDR3 protein: CASSPFPSNEQFF

clone size: -
J gene: TRBJ2-1
D gene: TRBD2
V gene: TRBV20-1
CDR3 DNA: TGCAGTGCTAGCCCTATGAGACTAGCGGGTTTGAGCTCCTACAATGAGCAGTTCTTC
CDR3 protein: CSASPMRLAGLSSYNEQFF

clone size: -
J gene: TRBJ2-4
D gene: -
V gene: TRBV6-5
CDR3 DNA: TGTGCCAGCAGTTACTCGGGGACAGCCAAAAACATTCAGTACTTC
CDR3 protein: CASSYSGTAKNIQYF

clone size: -
J gene: TRBJ2-7
D gene: TRBD2
V gene: TRBV6-6
CDR3 DNA: TGTGCCAGCAGTTGGGGACGGGGGGGGAGGAACGAGCAGTACTTC
CDR3 protein: CASSWGRGGRNEQYF

clone size: few
J gene: TRBJ2-5
D gene: -
V gene: TRBV6-2/TRBV6-3
CDR3 DNA: TGTGCCAGCACCCCAAGCGGGACAGTCCTTCCAGAGACCCAGTACTTC
CDR3 protein: CASTPSGTVLPETQYF

clone size: -
J gene: TRBJ1-4
D gene: TRBD1
V gene: TRBV5-1
CDR3 DNA: TGCGCCAGCAGTGCCGGGACAGCGGATGAAAAACTGTTTTTT
CDR3 protein: CASSAGTADEKLFF

clone size: -
J gene: TRBJ2-1
D gene: TRBD2
V gene: TRBV4-2
CDR3 DNA: TGTGCCAGCAGCCAAGGACTAGCCGCCCTCCAAGAGACCCAGTTCTTC
CDR3 protein: CASSQGLAALQETQFF

clone size: -
J gene: TRBJ2-7
D gene: TRBD2
V gene: TRBV20-1
CDR3 DNA: TGCAGTGCTCCTGGGACTAGAGGTAGGAACGAGCAGTACTTC
CDR3 protein: CSAPGTRGRNEQYF

clone size: -
J gene: TRBJ2-1
D gene: -
V gene: TRBV6-6
CDR3 DNA: TGTGCCAGCAGTTACCAGGGTTCTGAGCAGTTCTTC
CDR3 protein: CASSYQGSEQFF

clone size: -
J gene: TRBJ2-7
D gene: -
V gene: TRBV28
CDR3 DNA: TGTGCCAGCAGTTTTGGACTTCCCTCCTACGAGCAGTACTTC
CDR3 protein: CASSFGLPSYEQYF

clone size: few
J gene: TRBJ2-7
D gene: -
V gene: TRBV6-2/TRBV6-3
CDR3 DNA: TGTGCCAGCGACAAAAACCTCGTCCGGGTCCACGAGCAGTACTTC
CDR3 protein: CASDKNLVRVHEQYF

clone size: -
J gene: TRBJ1-2
D gene: -
V gene: TRBV12-3/TRBV12-4
CDR3 DNA: TGTGCCAGCAGTTTAGAGTATGGCCACACCTTC
CDR3 protein: CASSLEYGHTF

clone size: few
J gene: TRBJ1-5
D gene: -
V gene: TRBV20-1
CDR3 DNA: TGCAGTGCCCTGGGGGGGGCTCAGCCCCAGCATTTT
CDR3 protein: CSALGGAQPQHF

clone size: once
J gene: TRBJ2-3
D gene: -
V gene: TRBV12-3/TRBV12-4
CDR3 DNA: TGTGCCAGCAGTTTCGCGGGGGCGAGCACAGATATGCAATATTTT
CDR3 protein: CASSFAGASTDMQYF

clone size: few
J gene: TRBJ2-1
D gene: -
V gene: TRBV24-1
CDR3 DNA: TGTGCCACCAGTGATTTGCAACAAGGGAGCACGTTCTTC
CDR3 protein: CATSDLQQGSTFF